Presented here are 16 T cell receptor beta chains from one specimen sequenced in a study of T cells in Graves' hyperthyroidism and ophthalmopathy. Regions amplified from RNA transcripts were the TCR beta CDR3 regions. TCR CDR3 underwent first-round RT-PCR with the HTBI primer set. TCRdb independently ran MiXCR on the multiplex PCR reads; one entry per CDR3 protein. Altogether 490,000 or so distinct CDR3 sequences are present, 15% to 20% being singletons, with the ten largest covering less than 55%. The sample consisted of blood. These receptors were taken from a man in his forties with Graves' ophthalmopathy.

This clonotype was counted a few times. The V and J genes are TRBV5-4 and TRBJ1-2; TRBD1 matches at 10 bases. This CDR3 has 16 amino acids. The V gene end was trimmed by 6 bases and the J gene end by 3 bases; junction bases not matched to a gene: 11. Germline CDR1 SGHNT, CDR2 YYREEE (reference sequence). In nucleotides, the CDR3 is TGTGCCAGCACCTCGCGGGACAGGGGAGGGGACTATGGCTACACCTTC. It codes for CASTSRDRGGDYGYTF.

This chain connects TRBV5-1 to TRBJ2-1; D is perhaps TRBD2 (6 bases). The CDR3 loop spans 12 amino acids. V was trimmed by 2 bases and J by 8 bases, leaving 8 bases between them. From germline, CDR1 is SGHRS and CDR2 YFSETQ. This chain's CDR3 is CASSFERDEQFF. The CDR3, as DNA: TGCGCCAGCAGCTTCGAGCGGGATGAGCAGTTCTTC.

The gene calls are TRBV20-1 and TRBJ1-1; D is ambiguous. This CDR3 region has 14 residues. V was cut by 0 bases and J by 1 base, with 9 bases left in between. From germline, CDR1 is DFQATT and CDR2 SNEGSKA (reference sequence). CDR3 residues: CSARDRIPNTEAFF. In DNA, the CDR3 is TGCAGTGCTAGAGATCGTATTCCGAACACTGAAGCTTTCTTT.

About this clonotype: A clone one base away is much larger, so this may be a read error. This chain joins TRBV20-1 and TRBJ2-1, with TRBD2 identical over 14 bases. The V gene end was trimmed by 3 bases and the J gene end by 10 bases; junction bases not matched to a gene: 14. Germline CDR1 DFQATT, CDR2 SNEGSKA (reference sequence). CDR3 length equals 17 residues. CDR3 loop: CSASCYQGLAGGREQFF. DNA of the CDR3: TGCAGTGCTAGCTGCTATCAAGGACTAGCGGGAGGCAGGGAGCAGTTCTTC.

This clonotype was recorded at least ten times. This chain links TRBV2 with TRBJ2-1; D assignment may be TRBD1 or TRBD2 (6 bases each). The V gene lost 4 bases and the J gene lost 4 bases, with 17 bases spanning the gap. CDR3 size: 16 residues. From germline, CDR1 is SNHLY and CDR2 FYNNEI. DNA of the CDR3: TGTGCCAGCAGTGGAGGGGGACTCCCCTCTTACAATGAGCAGTTCTTC. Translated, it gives CASSGGGLPSYNEQFF. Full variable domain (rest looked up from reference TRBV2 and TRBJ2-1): EPEVTQTPSHQVTQMGQEVILRCVPISNHLYFYWYRQILGQKVEFLVSFYNNEISEKSEIFDDQFSVERPDGSNFTLKIRSTKLEDSAMYFCASSGGGLPSYNEQFFGPGTRLTVL.

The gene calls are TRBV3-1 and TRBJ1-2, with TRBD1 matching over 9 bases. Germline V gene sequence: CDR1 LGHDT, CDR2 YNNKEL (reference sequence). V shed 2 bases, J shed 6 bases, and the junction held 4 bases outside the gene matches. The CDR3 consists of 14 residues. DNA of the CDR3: TGTGCCAGCAGCCAAAAAGGGACAGGGCATGGCTACACCTTC. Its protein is CASSQKGTGHGYTF.

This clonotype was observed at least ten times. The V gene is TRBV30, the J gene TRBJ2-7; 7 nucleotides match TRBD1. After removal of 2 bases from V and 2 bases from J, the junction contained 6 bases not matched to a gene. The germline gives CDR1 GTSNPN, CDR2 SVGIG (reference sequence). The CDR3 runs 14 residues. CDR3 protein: CAWSKGGSAYEQYF. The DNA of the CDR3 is TGTGCCTGGAGTAAAGGGGGCAGTGCCTACGAGCAGTACTTC.

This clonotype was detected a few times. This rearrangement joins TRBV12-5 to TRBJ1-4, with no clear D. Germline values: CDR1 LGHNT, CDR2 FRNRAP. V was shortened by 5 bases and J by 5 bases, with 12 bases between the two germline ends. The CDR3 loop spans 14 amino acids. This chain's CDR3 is CASGPWGVNEKLFF. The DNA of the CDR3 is TGTGCTAGTGGTCCCTGGGGAGTGAATGAAAAACTGTTTTTT.

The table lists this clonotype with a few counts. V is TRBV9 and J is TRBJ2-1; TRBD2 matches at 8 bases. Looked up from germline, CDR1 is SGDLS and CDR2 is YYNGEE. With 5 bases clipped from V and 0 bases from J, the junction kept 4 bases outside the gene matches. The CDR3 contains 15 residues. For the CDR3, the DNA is TGTGCCAGCAGTGGTAGCGGGACCTCCTACAATGAGCAGTTCTTC. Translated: CASSGSGTSYNEQFF.

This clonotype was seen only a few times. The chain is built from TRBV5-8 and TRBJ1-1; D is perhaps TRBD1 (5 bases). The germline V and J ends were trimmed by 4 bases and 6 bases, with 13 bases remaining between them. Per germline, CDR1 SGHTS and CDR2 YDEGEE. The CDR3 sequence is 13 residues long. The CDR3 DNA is TGTGCCAGCAGCCTCCGGGGACGGGCTGAAGCTTTCTTT. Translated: CASSLRGRAEAFF.

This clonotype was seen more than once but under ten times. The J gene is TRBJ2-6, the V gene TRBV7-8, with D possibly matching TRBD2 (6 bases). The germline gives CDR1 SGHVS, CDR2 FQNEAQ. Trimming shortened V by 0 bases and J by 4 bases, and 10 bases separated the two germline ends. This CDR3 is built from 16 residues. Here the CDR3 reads CASSLAWAGGANVLTF. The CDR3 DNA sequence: TGTGCCAGCAGCTTAGCTTGGGCGGGGGGGGCCAACGTCCTGACTTTC.

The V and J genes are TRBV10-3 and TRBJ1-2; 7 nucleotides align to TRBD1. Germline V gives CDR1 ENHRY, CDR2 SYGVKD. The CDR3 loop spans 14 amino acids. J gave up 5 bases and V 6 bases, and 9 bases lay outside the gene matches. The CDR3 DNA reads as TGTGCCATCAGAAGACACAGGGGAGGTTATGGCTACACCTTC. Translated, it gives CAIRRHRGGYGYTF.

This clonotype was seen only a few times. CDR3 DNA sequence: TGTGCCAGCAGTTCCAAAAGGGACACCGGGGAGCTGTTTTTT. Encoded protein: CASSSKRDTGELFF. V gene TRBV6-7 combines with J gene TRBJ2-2; D unresolved. TRBV6-7 is an ORF, with its function uncertain. This CDR3 spans 14 amino acids. V dropped 4 bases and J dropped 3 bases, with 9 bases sitting between them.

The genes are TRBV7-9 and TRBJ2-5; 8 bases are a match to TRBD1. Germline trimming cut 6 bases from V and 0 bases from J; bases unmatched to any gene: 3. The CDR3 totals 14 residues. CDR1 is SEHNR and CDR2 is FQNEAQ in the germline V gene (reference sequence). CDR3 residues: CASSWTGYQETQYF. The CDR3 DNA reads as TGTGCCAGCAGTTGGACAGGGTACCAAGAGACCCAGTACTTC. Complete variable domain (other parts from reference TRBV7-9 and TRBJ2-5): DTGVSQNPRHKITKRGQNVTFRCDPISEHNRLYWYRQTLGQGPEFLTYFQNEAQLEKSRLLSDRFSAERPKGSFSTLEIQRTEQGDSAMYLCASSWTGYQETQYFGPGTRLLVL.

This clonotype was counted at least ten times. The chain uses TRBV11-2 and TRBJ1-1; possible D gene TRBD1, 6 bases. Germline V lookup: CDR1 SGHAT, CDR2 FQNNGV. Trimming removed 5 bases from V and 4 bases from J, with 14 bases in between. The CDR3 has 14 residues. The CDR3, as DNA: TGTGCCAGCAGCCAACAAGGGGGGACCACTGAAGCTTTCTTT. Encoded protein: CASSQQGGTTEAFF. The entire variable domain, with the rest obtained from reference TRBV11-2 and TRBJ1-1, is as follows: EAGVAQSPRYKIIEKRQSVAFWCNPISGHATLYWYQQILGQGPKLLIQFQNNGVVDDSQLPKDRFSAERLKGVDSTLKIQPAKLEDSAVYLCASSQQGGTTEAFFGQGTRLTVV.

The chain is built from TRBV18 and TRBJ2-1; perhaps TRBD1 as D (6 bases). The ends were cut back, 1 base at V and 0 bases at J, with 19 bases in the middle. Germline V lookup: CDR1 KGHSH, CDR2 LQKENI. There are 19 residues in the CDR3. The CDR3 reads CASSPRNPLTGSSYNEQFF. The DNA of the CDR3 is TGTGCCAGCTCACCACGCAATCCCTTGACAGGCAGCTCCTACAATGAGCAGTTCTTC.